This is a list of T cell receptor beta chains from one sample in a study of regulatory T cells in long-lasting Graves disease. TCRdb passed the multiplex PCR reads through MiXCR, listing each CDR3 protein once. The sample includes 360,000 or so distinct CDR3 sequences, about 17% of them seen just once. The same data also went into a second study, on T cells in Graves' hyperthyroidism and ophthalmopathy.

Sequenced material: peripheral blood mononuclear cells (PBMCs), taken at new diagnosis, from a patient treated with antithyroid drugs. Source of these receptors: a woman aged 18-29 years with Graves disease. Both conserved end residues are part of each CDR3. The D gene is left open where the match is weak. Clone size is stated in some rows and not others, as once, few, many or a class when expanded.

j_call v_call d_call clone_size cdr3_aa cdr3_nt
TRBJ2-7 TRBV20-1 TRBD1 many CSAWDKDRVPYEQYF TGCAGTGCTTGGGATAAGGACAGGGTACCCTACGAGCAGTACTTC
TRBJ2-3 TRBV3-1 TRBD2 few CASSQYGAGRADTQYF TGTGCCAGCAGCCAATATGGGGCAGGGAGGGCAGATACGCAGTATTTT
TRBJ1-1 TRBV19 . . CASRLRGGGDTEAFF TGTGCCAGTAGGCTACGTGGGGGTGGGGACACTGAAGCTTTCTTT
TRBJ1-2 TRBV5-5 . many CASTPLLAGDGYTF TGTGCCAGCACCCCGCTATTGGCGGGCGATGGCTACACCTTC
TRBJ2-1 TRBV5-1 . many CASSYPGTPPYNEQFF TGCGCCAGCAGCTACCCCGGGACACCGCCCTACAATGAGCAGTTCTTC
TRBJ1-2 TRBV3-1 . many CASSQETGGGYGYTF TGTGCCAGCAGCCAAGAAACGGGTGGTGGATATGGCTACACCTTC
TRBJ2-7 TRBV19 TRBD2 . CASSIGLVGSSYEQYF TGTGCCAGTAGCATTGGACTAGTCGGGAGCTCCTACGAGCAGTACTTC
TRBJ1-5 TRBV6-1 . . CASCNPGSLLYNQPQHF TGTGCCAGCTGTAATCCCGGTAGCCTACTATACAATCAGCCCCAGCATTTT
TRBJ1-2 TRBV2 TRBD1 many CASKLTGDYSNYGYTF TGTGCCAGCAAACTGACAGGGGATTATTCTAACTATGGCTACACCTTC
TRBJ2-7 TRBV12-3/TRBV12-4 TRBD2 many CASSLPRERREQYF TGTGCCAGCAGTTTACCGCGGGAGAGGCGCGAGCAGTACTTC